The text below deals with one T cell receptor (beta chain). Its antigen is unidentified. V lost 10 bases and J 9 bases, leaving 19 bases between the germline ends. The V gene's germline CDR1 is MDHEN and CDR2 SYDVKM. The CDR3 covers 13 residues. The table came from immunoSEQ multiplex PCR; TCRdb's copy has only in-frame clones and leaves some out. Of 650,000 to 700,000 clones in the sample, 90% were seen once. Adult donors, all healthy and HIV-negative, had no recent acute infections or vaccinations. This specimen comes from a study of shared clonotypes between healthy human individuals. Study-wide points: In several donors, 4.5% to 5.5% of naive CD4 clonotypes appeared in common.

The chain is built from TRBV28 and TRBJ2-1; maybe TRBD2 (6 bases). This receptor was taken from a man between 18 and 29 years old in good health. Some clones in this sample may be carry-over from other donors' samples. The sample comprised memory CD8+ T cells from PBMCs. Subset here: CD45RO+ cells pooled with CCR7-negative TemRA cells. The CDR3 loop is CANSPPEGGEQFF. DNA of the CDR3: TGTGCCAATTCTCCCCCGGAGGGTGGTGAGCAGTTCTTC. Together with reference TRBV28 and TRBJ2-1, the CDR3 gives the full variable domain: DVKVTQSSRYLVKRTGEKVFLECVQDMDHENMFWYRQDPGLGLRLIYFSYDVKMKEKGDIPEGYSVSREKKERFSLILESASTNQTSMYLCANSPPEGGEQFFGPGTRLTVL.